One and the same sample provided the 6 T cell receptor beta chains below, sequenced in a study of spatial heterogeneity in lung cancer. Study-level points and caveats: Mutation counts in tumors were tracked by counts of expanded intratumoral alpha and beta TCRs.

These receptors' antigens are unknown. Time point noted: sample taken at primary tumor resection. TCRdb fed the 5' RACE reads into MiXCR, producing one record per CDR3 protein. Seen here are roughly 3,000 distinct CDR3 sequences, 15% observed once, and the top ten hold 7.1%. Material: lung tumor tissue, obtained at surgery. The receptor set was obtained from a female donor with early-stage non-small cell lung cancer.

The sample holds many counts of this clonotype. J is TRBJ1-2 and V is TRBV6-5; D perhaps matches TRBD1 (5 bases). The V end lost 5 bases, the J end lost 3 bases, and 16 bases lay between the germline ends. This CDR3 has 15 residues. CDR1 is MNHEY and CDR2 is SVGAGI in the germline V gene. Written as DNA, the CDR3 is TGTGCCAGCAGTCGCGAGGACACGGGCGACTATGGCTACACCTTC. Translating it yields CASSREDTGDYGYTF.

The rearrangement joins TRBV6-5 to TRBJ2-5, with TRBD1 identical over 9 bases. CDR3 length equals 13 residues. After removal of 2 bases from V and 5 bases from J, the junction contained 0 bases not matched to a gene. Germline CDR1 is MNHEY and CDR2 is SVGAGI. CDR3 bases: TGTGCCAGCAGTTACGGGACAGGGGAGACCCAGTACTTC. As protein: CASSYGTGETQYF.

By share, this clonotype counts as medium-sized (0.01 to 0.1%). The V and J genes are TRBV11-2 and TRBJ2-1; 7 nucleotides line up with TRBD1. The length of the CDR3 is 13 residues. V dropped 5 bases and J dropped 12; count of bases not matched to a gene: 10. Germline V gives CDR1 SGHAT, CDR2 FQNNGV. CDR3 in amino acids: CASSPRGPGGQFF. CDR3 nucleotide sequence: TGTGCCAGCAGCCCTAGGGGGCCAGGGGGGCAGTTCTTC.

This clonotype is deemed medium-sized. The chain couples TRBV6-6 to TRBJ1-2; D gene unclear. CDR1 is MNHNY and CDR2 is SVGAGI in the germline V gene (reference sequence). V lost 5 bases and J 6 bases, leaving 4 bases between the germline ends. This CDR3 has 10 amino acids. The CDR3 region has the DNA TGTGCCAGCAGTCTAAATGGCTACACCTTC. It codes for CASSLNGYTF.

Sample share makes this clonotype large. The chain joins TRBV12-5 to TRBJ2-5; 11 nucleotides align to TRBD1. Unmatched junction bases numbered 10, after V lost 7 bases and J lost 3 bases. Germline assignment: CDR1 LGHNT and CDR2 FRNRAP. The CDR3 has 16 residues. The CDR3 sequence: CASAAKGTGGKETQYF. For the CDR3, the DNA is TGTGCTAGTGCCGCGAAGGGGACAGGGGGGAAAGAGACCCAGTACTTC.

This clonotype is termed medium-sized. This chain links TRBV20-1 with TRBJ2-7; tentatively, D is TRBD2 (6 bases). V gave up 2 bases and J gave up 3 bases, with 17 bases separating them. The length of the CDR3 is 15 residues. Germline V gene lookup returns CDR1 DFQATT and CDR2 SNEGSKA (reference sequence). DNA for the CDR3: TGCAGTGCTAGACCGGGAGAGCGACCTGGCTACGAGCAGTACTTC. Its translation is CSARPGERPGYEQYF.